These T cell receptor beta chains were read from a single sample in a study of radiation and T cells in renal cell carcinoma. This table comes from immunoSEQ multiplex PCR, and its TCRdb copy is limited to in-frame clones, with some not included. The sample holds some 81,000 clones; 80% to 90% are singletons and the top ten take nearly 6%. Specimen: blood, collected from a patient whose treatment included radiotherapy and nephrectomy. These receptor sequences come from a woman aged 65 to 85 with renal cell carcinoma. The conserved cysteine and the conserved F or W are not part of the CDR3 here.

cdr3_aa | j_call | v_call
ASSLDPLIIKNIQY | TRBJ2-4 | TRBV7-2
AWSTGGSSYNEQF | TRBJ2-1 | TRBV30
ASSLYSLAEKQF | TRBJ2-1 | TRBV7-2
ASSLWGETNTEAF | TRBJ1-1 | TRBV28
ASSFGQGNTEAF | TRBJ1-1 | TRBV19
AWSVGGQETQY | TRBJ2-5 | TRBV30
ASSRDRGRIDSGNTIY | TRBJ1-3 | TRBV7-2
ASSLPLGQGWNEQY | TRBJ2-7 | TRBV5-1
SVGITDTQY | TRBJ2-3 | TRBV29-1
ASSERIGGRWNTEAF | TRBJ1-1 | TRBV11-3
ASSISAAGGLSEQF | TRBJ2-1 | TRBV19
SGEGLAGGSETQY | TRBJ2-5 | TRBV29-1
ASSFRLAGGQISYNEQF | TRBJ2-1 | TRBV7-9
ASSNYRSSYEQY | - | TRBV2
ASSVAWGTLGEAF | TRBJ1-1 | TRBV9
ASGGGYGYT | TRBJ1-2 | TRBV27
ASGSPDYSNQPQH | TRBJ1-5 | TRBV27
ASSQDPGFPHNEKLF | TRBJ1-4 | TRBV4-2
ASSPRTEYGYT | TRBJ1-2 | TRBV5-6
ASRGLANTGELF | TRBJ2-2 | TRBV27
AIGQTGSNTEAF | TRBJ1-1 | TRBV10-3
AIRLESSSSLSTEAF | TRBJ1-1 | TRBV10-3
ASGGHFTSNYGYT | TRBJ1-2 | TRBV27
ASSPRAVSNQPQH | TRBJ1-5 | TRBV21-1
ASSWGQGGEKLF | TRBJ1-4 | TRBV11-3
ASSQDLGGPGAKNIQY | TRBJ2-4 | TRBV4-2
ASSLDIAKNIQY | TRBJ2-4 | TRBV5-1
ASSLIGKETQY | TRBJ2-5 | TRBV5-5
ASRGQGYTEAF | TRBJ1-1 | TRBV28
ASSIWDRVGAEAF | TRBJ1-1 | TRBV5-1
ASSQAQSTDTQY | TRBJ2-3 | TRBV4-3
AWGGENTEAF | TRBJ1-1 | TRBV30
ASIQRGGTGELF | TRBJ2-2 | TRBV6-5
ASMRGGANVLT | TRBJ2-6 | TRBV27
ASSSWTKRGGHNEQF | TRBJ2-1 | TRBV19
ASSYSRVNNEKLF | TRBJ1-4 | TRBV6-6
ASSLLSYGYT | TRBJ1-2 | TRBV28
ASSLKATRNTEAF | TRBJ1-1 | TRBV27
ASSLRAGSYNEQF | TRBJ2-1 | TRBV7-3
AGSPDRPAYEQY | TRBJ2-7 | TRBV9
ASSTYSATNEKLF | TRBJ1-4 | TRBV11-3
ASSQVWGQLTDTQY | TRBJ2-3 | TRBV4-3
ASSSPGSGGASYNEQF | TRBJ2-1 | TRBV5-1
ASRPTWMAEAF | TRBJ1-1 | TRBV2
ASSYAGRQETQY | TRBJ2-5 | TRBV6-6
ASSLLRGRTEAF | TRBJ1-1 | TRBV28
ASSEGDSGNTIY | TRBJ1-3 | TRBV6-1
ASSVDRLGAEAF | TRBJ1-1 | TRBV9
ASRPGQGNGYT | TRBJ1-2 | TRBV7-9
ASSPRLAGGSTDTQY | TRBJ2-3 | TRBV5-1
ASMDRTGMNTEAF | TRBJ1-1 | TRBV11-3
ASSLLGSNQPQH | TRBJ1-5 | TRBV28
ASSIGLSYEQY | TRBJ2-7 | TRBV19
SVDEAF | TRBJ1-1 | TRBV29-1
ASSPPHGYTEAF | TRBJ1-1 | TRBV28
ASSEYSGGNTGELF | TRBJ2-2 | TRBV25-1
ASSLPETGGHYEQY | TRBJ2-7 | TRBV23-1